This passage covers 19 T cell receptor beta chains from one sample sequenced in a study of shared clonotypes between healthy human individuals (dated by TCRdb to 2018 to 2020). The library came from the immunoSEQ multiplex PCR assay. TCRdb provides this immuneACCESS table in a form limited to in-frame rearrangements. Some clones are lacking; in checked studies, under half of them reflect an unresolved V gene, and why the rest are absent is not known. For this sample the table gives over a million clones, of which under 80% were detected only once. Of the sample, about 1.4% is held by the ten largest clones. The specimen sequenced was memory CD4+ T cells sorted from blood. Taken with the paper, the label for cell subset or site translates to: CD45RA-negative fraction. These receptors all come from a young man in good health.

Note on this clone: Other nucleotide sequences from this sample produce the same CDR3. The gene calls are TRBV6-5 and TRBJ1-2, with a tentative D call TRBD1 (5 bases). This CDR3 contains 14 residues. Germline-derived CDR1 and CDR2 are MNHEY and SVGAGI. Trimming stripped 5 bases from V and 5 bases from J, with 15 bases between. The CDR3 bases are TGTGCCAGCAGTAGAACAGGAGGAATATATGGCTACACCTTC. It translates to CASSRTGGIYGYTF.

This clone was recorded a few times. This same CDR3 is encoded by further DNA sequences in the sample. The chain combines TRBV29-1 with TRBJ2-5; TRBD1 matches 7 bases. Germline lookup yields CDR1 SQVTM and CDR2 ANQGSEA. The CDR3 loop spans 13 amino acids. V shed 6 bases, J shed 2 bases, and the junction held 6 bases outside the gene matches. In nucleotides, the CDR3 is TGCAGCGTCGCAGGGACAGCACAAGAGACCCAGTACTTC. It specifies CSVAGTAQETQYF.

The rearrangement links TRBV6-5 to TRBJ2-7; TRBD1 matches 8 bases. Trimming removed 5 bases from V and 2 bases from J; junction bases left unmatched: 5. Per germline, CDR1 MNHEY and CDR2 SVGAGI. The CDR3 covers 14 residues. The CDR3 DNA reads as TGTGCCAGCAGTAACGGACAGGGACCCTACGAGCAGTACTTC. Encoded protein: CASSNGQGPYEQYF.

The chain recombines TRBV10-3 with TRBJ2-3; TRBD2 matches 12 bases. This CDR3 spans 17 amino acids. J gave up 5 bases and V 6 bases, and 12 bases lay outside the gene matches. Germline values: CDR1 ENHRY, CDR2 SYGVKD. In DNA form, the CDR3 reads TGTGCCATCAGGATAACGGGACTAGCGGGTAGAGGAGATACGCAGTATTTT. This encodes CAIRITGLAGRGDTQYF.

The table lists this clone with a few counts. Here the CDR3 reads CASSRGQGSLAGNTIYF. CDR3 sequence (DNA): TGTGCCAGCAGCCGAGGGCAGGGAAGCCTAGCTGGAAACACCATATATTTT. J is TRBJ1-3 and V is TRBV14, with D perhaps matching TRBD1 (5 bases). The CDR3 contains 17 residues. The germline V gene has CDR1 SGHDN and CDR2 FVKESK. V was cut by 4 bases and J by 2 bases, with 18 bases left in between.

This chain links TRBV30 with TRBJ1-4; TRBD1 is a possible D gene (5 bases). The germline V gene encodes CDR1 GTSNPN and CDR2 SVGIG (reference sequence). Between the trimmed V and J ends, which lost 2 bases and 5 bases, there was a span of 15 bases. CDR3 size: 15 residues. Here the CDR3 reads CAWSPGTLINEKLFF. The CDR3 DNA reads as TGTGCCTGGAGTCCCGGGACTCTTATCAATGAAAAACTGTTTTTT.

The chain links TRBV30 to TRBJ2-7; 7 bases fit TRBD1. Losses at the gene ends were 3 bases for V and 2 bases for J; bases not matched to a gene: 4. CDR3 length: 13 amino acids. CDR1 and CDR2 (germline): GTSNPN, SVGIG (reference sequence). Here the CDR3 DNA reads TGTGCCTGGAGCGAGGGGGCGGCCTACGAGCAGTACTTC. This sequence encodes CAWSEGAAYEQYF.

The chain combines TRBV11-2 with TRBJ2-2; TRBD1 agrees at 7 bases. Trimming took 4 bases from V and 1 from J; bases not matched to a gene: 0. Germline V gives CDR1 SGHAT, CDR2 FQNNGV. The length of the CDR3 is 14 residues. As DNA, the CDR3 is TGTGCCAGCAGCTGGACAGGGAACACCGGGGAGCTGTTTTTT. Amino acids: CASSWTGNTGELFF.

J is TRBJ2-5 and V is TRBV4-1, with 7 bases lining up with TRBD1. Germline V gene lookup returns CDR1 MGHRA and CDR2 YSYEKL. The V segment lost 2 bases and the J segment 1 base; nucleotides outside the gene matches: 16. This CDR3 has 19 residues. As DNA, the CDR3 is TGCGCCAGCAGCCAACTGCCCCTGACAGGGCGAATAGGCCAAGAGACCCAGTACTTC. This encodes CASSQLPLTGRIGQETQYF.

This clone is a singleton in its sample. This probably arose from a read error, given a far larger clone one base away. This chain uses TRBV30 with TRBJ2-7, with D uncertain. This CDR3 region has 12 residues. CDR1 and CDR2 from the germline V gene are GTSNPN and SVGIG (reference sequence). Trimming shortened V by 0 bases and J by 2 bases, and 5 bases separated the two germline ends. The CDR3 nucleotides are TGTGCCTGGAGTGTACAAACCTACGAGCAGTACTTC. It encodes CAWSVQTYEQYF.

Only one count was recorded for this clone. The rearrangement joins TRBV21-1 to TRBJ1-6. TRBV21-1 is tagged as a pseudogene. The CDR3 is 13 residues long. CDR3 in amino acids: CASSKPGKGPLHF. Here the CDR3 DNA reads TGTGCCAGCAGCAAACCGGGTAAAGGACCCCTCCACTTT.

The CDR3 bases are TGTGCCAGCAGCTCAGGGACATCAGATCGCACAGATACGCAGTATTTT. It encodes CASSSGTSDRTDTQYF. The gene calls are TRBV11-2 and TRBJ2-3; a possible D gene is TRBD1 (6 bases). V lost 4 bases to trimming and J lost 1 base, with 15 bases between them. The CDR3 length is 16 residues. Germline CDR1 reads SGHAT; CDR2 reads FQNNGV.

The genes are TRBV7-2 and TRBJ2-7; 9 bases line up with TRBD2. Germline-derived CDR1 and CDR2 are SGHTA and FQGNSA. The V and J ends lost 1 base and 4 bases, in that order; junction bases with no gene match: 5. The CDR3 has 15 residues. The CDR3 sequence: CASSLGTSVIYEQYF. The CDR3 nucleotides read TGTGCCAGCAGCTTAGGGACTAGCGTAATATACGAGCAGTACTTC.

The table lists this clone with many counts. The V call is TRBV5-1, the J call TRBJ2-3, with a weak D call TRBD1 (6 bases). Germline CDR1 SGHRS, CDR2 YFSETQ. Trimming took off 0 bases at V and 4 bases at J, with 12 bases between the two ends. The CDR3 is 15 residues long. CDR3 nucleotides: TGCGCCAGCAGCTTGGCACAGGGTCAGGCAGATACGCAGTATTTT. Translating it yields CASSLAQGQADTQYF.

This chain links TRBV19 with TRBJ1-5, with D perhaps TRBD1 (5 bases). The germline V and J ends were trimmed by 5 bases and 6 bases, with 11 bases remaining between them. The CDR3 sequence is 13 residues long. Germline V gene data show CDR1 as LNHDA and CDR2 as SQIVND (reference sequence). CDR3 DNA sequence: TGTGCCAGTAGTTCCGAGAGGGGTCAGCCCCAGCATTTT. It yields the protein CASSSERGQPQHF. The full variable domain, its missing parts supplied by reference TRBV19 and TRBJ1-5, is DGGITQSPKYLFRKEGQNVTLSCEQNLNHDAMYWYRQDPGQGLRLIYYSQIVNDFQKGDIAEGYSVSREKKESFPLTVTSAQKNPTAFYLCASSSERGQPQHFGDGTRLSIL.

This clone was counted a few times. V is TRBV6-1 and J is TRBJ2-7; no definite D call. Germline CDR1 reads MNHNS; CDR2 reads SASEGT. V was pared by 1 base and J by 0 bases, with 4 bases between. The CDR3 runs to 13 residues. CDR3 residues: CASSEVPSYEQYF. The DNA of the CDR3 is TGTGCCAGCAGTGAAGTTCCCTCCTACGAGCAGTACTTC.

The CDR3 DNA is TGTGCCAGCGGCACCGGGGGGAAGCAGTACTTC. Encoded protein: CASGTGGKQYF. V and J are TRBV6-6 and TRBJ2-7, with 7 nucleotides matching TRBD2. Germline CDR1 is MNHNY and CDR2 is SVGAGI (reference sequence). The CDR3 is made up of 11 amino acids. V was pared by 8 bases and J by 8 bases, with 6 bases of the junction left unmatched.

The chain couples TRBV27 to TRBJ1-5; D is ambiguous. Germline loops: CDR1 MNHEY, CDR2 SMNVEV (reference sequence). The CDR3 spans 16 residues. V was cut by 0 bases and J by 0 bases, with 9 bases left in between. Here the CDR3 DNA reads TGTGCCAGCAGTTTATCTTATCGGGATAGCAATCAGCCCCAGCATTTT. Translation gives CASSLSYRDSNQPQHF.

V usage is TRBV28 and J usage is TRBJ2-5, with 10 bases lining up with TRBD2. The CDR3 runs to 15 residues. V trimming: 3 bases; J trimming: 3 bases; junction bases outside the gene matches: 4. In germline, CDR1 is MDHEN, CDR2 SYDVKM. The DNA of the CDR3 is TGTGCCAGCAGTTTTGGGCTAGCGGGGGAAGAGACCCAGTACTTC. Translated, it gives CASSFGLAGEETQYF.